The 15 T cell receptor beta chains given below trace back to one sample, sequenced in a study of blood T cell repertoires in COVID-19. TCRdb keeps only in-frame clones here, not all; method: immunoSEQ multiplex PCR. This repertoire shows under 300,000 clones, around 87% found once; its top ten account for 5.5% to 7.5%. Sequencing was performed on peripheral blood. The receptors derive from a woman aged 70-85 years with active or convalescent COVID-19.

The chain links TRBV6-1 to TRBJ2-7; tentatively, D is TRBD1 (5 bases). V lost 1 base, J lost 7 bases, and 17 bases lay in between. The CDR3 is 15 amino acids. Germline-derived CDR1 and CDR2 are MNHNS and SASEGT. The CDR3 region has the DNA TGTGCCAGCAGTGAAGTCCCCTGGACATCCTCGGAGCAGTACTTC. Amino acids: CASSEVPWTSSEQYF.

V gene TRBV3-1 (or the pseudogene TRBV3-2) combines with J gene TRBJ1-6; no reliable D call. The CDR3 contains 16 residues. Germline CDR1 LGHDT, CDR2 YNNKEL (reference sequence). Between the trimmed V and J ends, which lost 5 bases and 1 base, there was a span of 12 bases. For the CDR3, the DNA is TGTGCCAGCAGCGACCATCGAGGGTCCTATAATTCACCCCTCCACTTT. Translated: CASSDHRGSYNSPLHF.

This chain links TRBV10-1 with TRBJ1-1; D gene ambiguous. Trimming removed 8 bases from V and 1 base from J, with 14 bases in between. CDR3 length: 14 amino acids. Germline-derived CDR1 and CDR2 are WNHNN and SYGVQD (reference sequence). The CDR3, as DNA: TGCGCCAGCCGAAAGGAACGGGAGAACACTGAAGCTTTCTTT. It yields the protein CASRKERENTEAFF.

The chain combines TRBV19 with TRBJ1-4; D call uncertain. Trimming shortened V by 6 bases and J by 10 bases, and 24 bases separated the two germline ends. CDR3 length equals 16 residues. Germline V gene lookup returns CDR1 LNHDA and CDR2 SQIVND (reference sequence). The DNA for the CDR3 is TGTGCCAGTAGCTCCCTCCAGGCCCTCTCCTCTTTAAAACTGTTTTTT. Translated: CASSSLQALSSLKLFF. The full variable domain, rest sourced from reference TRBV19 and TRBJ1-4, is DGGITQSPKYLFRKEGQNVTLSCEQNLNHDAMYWYRQDPGQGLRLIYYSQIVNDFQKGDIAEGYSVSREKKESFPLTVTSAQKNPTAFYLCASSSLQALSSLKLFFGSGTQLSVL.

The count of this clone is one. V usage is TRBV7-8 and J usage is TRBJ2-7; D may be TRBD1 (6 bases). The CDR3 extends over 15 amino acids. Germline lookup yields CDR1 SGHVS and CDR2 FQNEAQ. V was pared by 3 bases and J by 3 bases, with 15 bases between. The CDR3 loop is CASSFGTPLYYEQYF. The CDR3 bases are TGTGCCAGCAGCTTTGGGACACCATTATACTACGAGCAGTACTTC.

CDR3 sequence: CASSPGDRGSRIFYGYTF. CDR3 bases: TGTGCCAGCTCACCAGGGGACAGGGGATCTCGGATTTTCTATGGCTACACCTTC. The chain links TRBV18 to TRBJ1-2; TRBD1 agrees at 10 bases. The V gene's germline CDR1 is KGHSH and CDR2 LQKENI. J lost 4 bases, V lost 2 bases, and 13 bases had no gene match. The CDR3 is 18 residues long.

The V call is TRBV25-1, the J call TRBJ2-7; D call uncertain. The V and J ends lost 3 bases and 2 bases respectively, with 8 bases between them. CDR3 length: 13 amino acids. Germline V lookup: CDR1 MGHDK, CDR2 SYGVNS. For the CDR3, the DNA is TGTGCCAGCAGTGAGCCCGAGGCCTACGAGCAGTACTTC. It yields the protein CASSEPEAYEQYF.

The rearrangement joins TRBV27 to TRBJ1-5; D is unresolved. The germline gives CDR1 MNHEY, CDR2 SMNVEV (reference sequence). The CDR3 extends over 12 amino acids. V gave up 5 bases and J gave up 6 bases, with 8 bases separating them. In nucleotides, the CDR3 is TGTGCCAGCAGTCGGGGTGGTCAGCCCCAGCATTTT. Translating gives CASSRGGQPQHF.

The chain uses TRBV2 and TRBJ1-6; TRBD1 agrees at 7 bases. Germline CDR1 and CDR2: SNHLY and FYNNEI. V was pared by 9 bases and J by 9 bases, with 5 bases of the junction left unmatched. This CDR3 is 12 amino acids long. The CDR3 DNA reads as TGTGCCAGACGGGACAGTAGTTCACCCCTCCACTTT. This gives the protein CARRDSSSPLHF.

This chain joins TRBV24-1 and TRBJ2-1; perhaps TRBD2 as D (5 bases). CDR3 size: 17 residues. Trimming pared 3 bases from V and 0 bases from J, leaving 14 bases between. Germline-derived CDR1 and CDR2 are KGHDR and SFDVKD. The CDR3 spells CATSDEGLLSSYNEQFF. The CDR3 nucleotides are TGTGCCACCAGTGATGAGGGCTTACTTAGCTCCTACAATGAGCAGTTCTTC.

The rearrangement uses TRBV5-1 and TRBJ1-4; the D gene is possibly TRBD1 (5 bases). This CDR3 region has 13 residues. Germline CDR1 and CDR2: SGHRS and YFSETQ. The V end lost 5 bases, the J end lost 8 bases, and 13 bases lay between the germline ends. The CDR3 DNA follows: TGCGCCAGCAGTTCCGGGGGAACGGAAAAACTGTTTTTT. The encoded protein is CASSSGGTEKLFF.

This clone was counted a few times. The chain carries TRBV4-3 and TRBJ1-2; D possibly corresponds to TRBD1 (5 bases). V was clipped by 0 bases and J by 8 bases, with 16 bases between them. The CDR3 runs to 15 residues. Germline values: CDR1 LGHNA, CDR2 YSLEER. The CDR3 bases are TGCGCCAGCAGCCAAGATCCTCGGCAGGGTTTAGGCTACACCTTC. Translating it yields CASSQDPRQGLGYTF.

This chain's CDR3 is CASSPPGGIMNTEAFF. CDR3 in DNA: TGTGCCAGTAGTCCTCCGGGAGGAATCATGAACACTGAAGCTTTCTTT. The chain combines TRBV19 with TRBJ1-1; D unresolved. Between the trimmed V and J ends, which lost 5 bases and 0 bases, there was a span of 16 bases. CDR1 is LNHDA, CDR2 SQIVND, per germline (reference sequence). The CDR3 totals 16 residues.

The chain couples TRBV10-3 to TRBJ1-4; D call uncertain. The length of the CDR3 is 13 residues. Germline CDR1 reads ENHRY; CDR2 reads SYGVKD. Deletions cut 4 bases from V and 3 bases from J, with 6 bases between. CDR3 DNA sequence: TGTGCCATCAGTGCCGGGGCTAATGAAAAACTGTTTTTT. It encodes CAISAGANEKLFF.

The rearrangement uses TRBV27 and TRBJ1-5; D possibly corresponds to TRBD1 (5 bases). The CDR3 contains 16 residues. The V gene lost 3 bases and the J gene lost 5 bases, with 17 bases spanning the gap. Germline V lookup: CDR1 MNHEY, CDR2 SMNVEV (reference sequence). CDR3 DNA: TGTGCCAGCAGTTTGGCCTCAGGGTTAGTAGATCAGCCCCAGCATTTT. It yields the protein CASSLASGLVDQPQHF.